Each of the 14 T cell receptor beta chains below was sequenced from the same sample in a study of T cells in Graves' hyperthyroidism and ophthalmopathy. The source material, RNA transcripts, was used to amplify TCR beta CDR3 regions. The HTBI primer set was used in a first-round RT-PCR of the TCR CDR3. TCRdb processed the multiplex PCR reads anew with MiXCR; each CDR3 protein has one entry. The data contain about 96,000 distinct CDR3 sequences, roughly 49% of them singletons. Sequencing was done on a sample of blood. The receptors originated from a woman aged 40-49 years with Graves' hyperthyroidism.

On this clonotype: This CDR3 fails to terminate in the conserved phenylalanine or tryptophan, so it likely reflects a read error. The chain couples TRBV2 to TRBJ1-4, with D uncertain. Germline V CDR1 and CDR2: SNHLY, FYNNEI. V was trimmed by 6 bases and J by 4 bases, leaving 12 bases between them. This CDR3 contains 14 residues. CDR3 region: CASSQYSVNEKLFL. The CDR3 DNA follows: TGTGCCAGCAGCCAATATTCGGTTAATGAAAAACTGTTTTTA.

The V call is TRBV7-2, the J call TRBJ2-2; a weak D match, TRBD2 (5 bases). V lost 6 bases and J lost 2, with 10 bases in between. The length of the CDR3 is 14 residues. Germline CDR1 reads SGHTA; CDR2 reads FQGNSA. The CDR3 DNA is TGTGCCAGCAGGACTGGAGGAAACACCGGGGAGCTGTTTTTT. Translating gives CASRTGGNTGELFF. The full variable domain, its missing parts supplied by reference TRBV7-2 and TRBJ2-2, is GAGVSQSPSNKVTEKGKDVELRCDPISGHTALYWYRQSLGQGLEFLIYFQGNSAPDKSGLPSDRFSAERTGGSVSTLTIQRTQQEDSAVYLCASRTGGNTGELFFGEGSRLTVL.

In DNA form, the CDR3 reads TGTGCCAGCAGCCACAGGGGGCTAGAGACCCAGTACTTC. Translation gives CASSHRGLETQYF. The chain is built from TRBV7-2 and TRBJ2-5; 9 bases fit TRBD1. The junction had 2 bases not matched to a gene; V was cut back by 5 bases and J by 4 bases. Germline V gene lookup returns CDR1 SGHTA and CDR2 FQGNSA. The CDR3 is 13 residues long.

With regard to this clonotype: One end of the junction fails to match germline, which may point to a read error. The CDR3 region is CASSFGTGGNVLTF. The CDR3, as DNA: TGCGCCAGCAGCTTCGGGACAGGGGGCAACGTCCTGACTTTC. The J gene is TRBJ2-6, the V gene TRBV5-1; 11 bases line up with TRBD1. Germline assignment: CDR1 SGHRS and CDR2 YFSETQ. This CDR3 comprises 14 residues.

V gene TRBV28 combines with J gene TRBJ2-7; D may be TRBD1 (6 bases). Germline V gene sequence: CDR1 MDHEN, CDR2 SYDVKM. Trimming took 3 bases from V and 4 from J, leaving 13 bases between them. The CDR3 is 14 amino acids. The DNA of the CDR3 is TGTGCCAGCAGTTTGCACAGGGAGCGGTACGAGCAGTACTTC. Translated: CASSLHRERYEQYF.

This clonotype was seen at least ten times. The chain combines TRBV20-1 with TRBJ2-7; D is undetermined. The CDR3 loop spans 13 amino acids. Germline V CDR1 and CDR2: DFQATT, SNEGSKA (reference sequence). V shed 2 bases and J shed 0 bases, with 8 bases lying between them. Here the CDR3 DNA reads TGCAGTGCTAGAATTCCGAGCTCCTACGAGCAGTACTTC. Protein sequence: CSARIPSSYEQYF.

This clonotype has ten or more counts. The chain combines TRBV4-3 with TRBJ1-2, with D possibly being TRBD1 (5 bases). V shed 1 base and J shed 4 bases, with 13 bases lying between them. The germline V gene encodes CDR1 LGHNA and CDR2 YSLEER. This CDR3 is built from 15 residues. CDR3 sequence (DNA): TGCGCCAGCAGCCAAGTCGGGGCTTGGGGCTATGGCTACACCTTC. It is translated as CASSQVGAWGYGYTF.

This clonotype appeared a single time. An end of the junction differs from the germline gene, which may be a read error. V usage is TRBV7-2 and J usage is TRBJ2-7; D ambiguous. The germline gives CDR1 SGHTA, CDR2 FQGNSA. The CDR3 loop spans 13 amino acids. CDR3 loop: CTSSLASSHEQYF. CDR3 DNA: TGTACCAGCAGCTTAGCTAGCTCCCACGAGCAGTACTTC.

This clonotype was recorded at least ten times. The chain employs TRBV5-1 and TRBJ1-1; D is perhaps TRBD1 (6 bases). Trimming pared 3 bases from V and 2 bases from J, leaving 11 bases between. CDR3 length: 14 residues. Germline lookup yields CDR1 SGHRS and CDR2 YFSETQ. CDR3 coding DNA: TGCGCCAGCAGCTCAGGACAGCTAAACACTGAAGCTTTCTTT. Residues: CASSSGQLNTEAFF.

This clonotype has at least ten counts. The CDR3 DNA reads as TGTGCCAGCAGCGGACAAGCGAACACTGAAGCTTTCTTT. Protein product: CASSGQANTEAFF. The chain couples TRBV5-6 to TRBJ1-1; TRBD1 is a possible D gene (5 bases). The CDR3 contains 13 residues. V lost 4 bases, J lost 1 base, and 8 bases lay in between. The germline V gene encodes CDR1 SGHDT and CDR2 YYEEEE.

The DNA for the CDR3 is TGTGCCAGCAGCTTAGTCCCAGGTCAAGAGACCCAGCATTTT. It specifies CASSLVPGQETQHF. This chain links TRBV7-8 with TRBJ1-5; D unclear. Germline CDR1 and CDR2: SGHVS and FQNEAQ. The CDR3 extends over 14 amino acids. V was clipped by 1 base and J by 11 bases, with 15 bases between them.

This clonotype was observed at least ten times. V and J are TRBV12-3 or TRBV12-4 and TRBJ1-2; D is undetermined. This CDR3 has 15 residues. The ends were cut back, 4 bases at V and 0 bases at J, with 12 bases in the middle. This CDR3 reads CASSSTAGANYGYTF. The CDR3 nucleotides are TGTGCCAGCAGTTCCACGGCAGGAGCTAACTATGGCTACACCTTC.

This clonotype was found once. At one of its ends the junction is not consistent with the germline gene, which may arise from a read error. V usage is TRBV7-2 and J usage is TRBJ2-6; weak D call: TRBD1 (6 bases). This CDR3 is built from 14 residues. Per germline, CDR1 SGHTA and CDR2 FQGNSA. The CDR3 DNA reads TGTGCCAGCAGCTTAGTAAGATGGGGGCACACTGAAGCTTTC. Translation gives CASSLVRWGHTEAF.

In the case of this clonotype: The final CDR3 position lacks the conserved phenylalanine or tryptophan, pointing to a likely read error. The V call is TRBV5-3, the J call TRBJ1-5, with a possible D match to TRBD1 (6 bases). TRBV5-3 counts as an open reading frame of uncertain function. Between the trimmed V and J ends, which lost 8 bases and 4 bases, there was a span of 16 bases. The CDR3 has 14 residues. The CDR3 bases are TGTGCCAGCAGCCCGACAGGAAGAAATCAGCCCCAGCATTCA. Encoded protein: CASSPTGRNQPQHS.